This TCR beta chain was captured by sequencing in a study of blood T cell repertoires in COVID-19. Germline assignment: CDR1 SNHLY and CDR2 FYNNEI. The CDR3 consists of 17 residues. V lost 1 base and J lost 0; bases outside the gene matches: 6. The study assigned cohorts using participant-reported clinical history. As originally analysed: Estimated nucleated cell counts came from reference gene primer amplification. Clones were sequenced by immunoSEQ multiplex PCR, and TCRdb holds only the in-frame ones, with some missing. V and J calls and clone size follow that table, whereas D and trimming were derived from the DNA. The table records nearly 250,000 clones, roughly 85% of them present only once.

This chain connects TRBV2 to TRBJ1-5; 7 bases map to TRBD1. This TCR came from a woman between 50 and 59 years old with acute COVID-19. The sample taken for sequencing was PBMCs or T cells enriched from blood (not recorded which). CDR3 sequence: CASSEVGDSFSNQPQHF. CDR3 in DNA: TGTGCCAGCAGTGAAGTGGGGGACAGTTTTAGCAATCAGCCCCAGCATTTT.